Below are 5 T cell receptor beta chains sequenced from a single sample in a study of cytomegalovirus exposure and HLA in healthy donors. The PCR had 60 Vbeta and 13 Jbeta primers. Here immunoSEQ multiplex PCR was the method, and the copy in TCRdb shows in-frame clones only, minus some. The sample yields 95,000 to 100,000 clones, approximately 72% seen once. Sequenced sample: PBMCs. All receptors derive from a man in his forties in good health and CMV-seropositive.

The chain carries TRBV5-1 and TRBJ2-7; 8 nucleotides align to TRBD1. The CDR3 runs to 16 residues. Trimming at V came to 0 bases and at J to 1 base, leaving 6 bases not matched to a gene. In germline, CDR1 is SGHRS, CDR2 YFSETQ. In DNA form, the CDR3 reads TGCGCCAGCAGCTTGGGGGGACAGGTCCTGTCCTACGAGCAGTACTTC. This translates into CASSLGGQVLSYEQYF.

This chain uses TRBV29-1 with TRBJ1-2; no firm D call. There are 11 residues in the CDR3. V lost 2 bases to trimming and J lost 8 bases, with 9 bases between them. Germline-derived CDR1 and CDR2 are SQVTM and ANQGSEA. DNA for the CDR3: TGCAGCGTTGAATCGAGGGAGGGCTACACCTTC. It specifies CSVESREGYTF.

The V and J genes are TRBV18 and TRBJ1-3; no reliable D call. The CDR3 extends over 17 amino acids. V lost 3 bases to trimming and J lost 2 bases, with 17 bases between them. From germline, CDR1 is KGHSH and CDR2 LQKENI. This CDR3 is CASSPGSGRETGNTIYF. For the CDR3, the DNA is TGTGCCAGCTCACCCGGTTCAGGACGGGAGACTGGAAACACCATATATTTT.

This chain joins TRBV5-4 and TRBJ1-1; no clear D gene. V was cut by 1 base and J by 5 bases, with 6 bases left in between. This CDR3 comprises 12 residues. Germline V gene data show CDR1 as SGHNT and CDR2 as YYREEE (reference sequence). The CDR3 bases are TGTGCCAGCAGCTTGAGGGAGACTGAAGCTTTCTTT. Protein product: CASSLRETEAFF.

This clone has only one observation. This chain links TRBV6-6 with TRBJ1-4, with 8 bases identical to TRBD1. The CDR3 length is 14 residues. With 6 bases clipped from V and 3 bases from J, the junction kept 3 bases outside the gene matches. CDR1 and CDR2 (germline): MNHNY, SVGAGI (reference sequence). CDR3 DNA sequence: TGTGCCAGCAGGGACAGGGCGTCTAATGAAAAACTGTTTTTT. It is translated as CASRDRASNEKLFF.